This TCR beta chain was identified during a study of identical twins. Whole-study results and caveats: For out-of-frame beta sequences, excess twin sharing was weaker. The study based its conclusions on cross-sectional statistical analysis and did not follow the same donors.

TCRdb itself ran the 5' RACE reads through MiXCR, one entry per CDR3 protein. The table records roughly 690,000 distinct CDR3 sequences, approximately 21% of them present only once. About this clonotype itself: The target antigen is unknown.

This same sample was also part of a study on T cells expressing NK-cell markers. That paper states: Repertoires of TCR beta were obtained from T cells sorted as CD3+CD56+NKG2C+, CD3+CD56+NKG2C- and CD3+CD56-NKG2C+.

The sequenced sample was PBMCs. This sequence was found in a woman aged 18-29 years in good health.

CDR3 DNA sequence: TGTGCCAGCAGCGTTTCCCAGGGGTACGAGCAGTACTTC. The encoded protein is CASSVSQGYEQYF. The chain couples TRBV9 to TRBJ2-7; possibly TRBD1 for D (6 bases). In germline, CDR1 is SGDLS, CDR2 YYNGEE. The CDR3 is made up of 13 amino acids. The V and J ends lost 2 bases and 4 bases respectively, with 10 bases between them.